This T cell receptor beta chain was sequenced for a study of blood T cell repertoires in COVID-19. Study as a whole: Specimens from acute and convalescent COVID-19 originated in the United States, Italy and Spain. T cells, B-cell-depleted T cells, or PBMCs supplied cDNA or gDNA.

Study processing details: Estimated nucleated cell counts came from reference gene primer amplification. Some clones are missing from TCRdb's copy, which holds only in-frame ones; the method was immunoSEQ multiplex PCR. For V, J and clone size, that table is used; D and trimming come from the DNA. The table shows 99,000 or so clones, with 82% occurring only once. Trimming took 5 bases from V and 6 from J; bases not matched to a gene: 6. The CDR3 loop spans 15 amino acids. From germline, CDR1 is LNHDA and CDR2 SQIVND (reference sequence). Sequencing was done on a sample of peripheral blood. The chain employs TRBV19 and TRBJ1-6, with 8 positions matching TRBD1. The sequence was obtained from a woman aged 80 or over with acute or convalescent COVID-19. CDR3 residues: CASSARDRINSPLHF. The CDR3 DNA sequence: TGTGCCAGTAGTGCCCGGGACAGGATTAATTCACCCCTCCACTTT. Based on the CDR3 plus reference TRBV19 and TRBJ1-6, the full variable domain is DGGITQSPKYLFRKEGQNVTLSCEQNLNHDAMYWYRQDPGQGLRLIYYSQIVNDFQKGDIAEGYSVSREKKESFPLTVTSAQKNPTAFYLCASSARDRINSPLHFGNGTRLTVT.